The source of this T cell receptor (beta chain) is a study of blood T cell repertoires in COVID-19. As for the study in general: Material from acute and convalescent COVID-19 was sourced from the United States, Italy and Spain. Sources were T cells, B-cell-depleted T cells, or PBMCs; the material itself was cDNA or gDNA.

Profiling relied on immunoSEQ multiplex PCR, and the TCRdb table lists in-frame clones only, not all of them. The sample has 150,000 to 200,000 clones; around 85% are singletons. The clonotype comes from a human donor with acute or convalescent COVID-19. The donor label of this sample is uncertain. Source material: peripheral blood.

CDR3 nucleotides: TGCGCCAGCAGCCAAGTGGGGACAGAGACCTACGAGCAGTACTTC. Its translation: CASSQVGTETYEQYF. The chain combines TRBV4-1 with TRBJ2-7; 7 positions agree with TRBD1. The CDR3 runs to 15 residues. V trimming: 1 base; J trimming: 2 bases; junction bases outside the gene matches: 5. Germline lookup yields CDR1 MGHRA and CDR2 YSYEKL.